This T cell receptor (beta chain) was obtained from a study of T cells after yellow fever vaccination. General study results and limits: The booster saw the reappearance of most primary-vaccination clones (approximately 96% CD4, 88% CD8).

UMIs were added to TCR cDNA along with a universal primer site when it was made by 5'RACE template switching. MiXCR, applied by TCRdb to the 5' RACE reads, yields one record per CDR3 protein. There are 620,000 or so distinct CDR3 sequences in the sample; around 17% occur only once, and about 18% lies in the top ten. A note on this clonotype: Its specificity is not known.

Germline values: CDR1 WSHSY, CDR2 SAAADI. This CDR3 spans 16 amino acids. V trimming: 5 bases; J trimming: 2 bases; junction bases outside the gene matches: 7. This chain uses TRBV10-2 with TRBJ1-5; 9 nucleotides match TRBD1. The sequenced sample was PBMCs, obtained about 5 days after the first yellow fever vaccination. This TCR came from a young man who received the YFV17D yellow fever vaccine. The CDR3 region is CASSTGQGMGNQPQHF. The CDR3, as DNA: TGCGCCAGCAGTACGGGACAGGGTATGGGCAATCAGCCCCAGCATTTT.